A single TCR beta chain is shown here with its context. Its antigen is still unknown. The V end lost 2 bases, the J end lost 2 bases, and 7 bases lay between the germline ends. The length of the CDR3 is 13 residues. Germline V lookup: CDR1 SEHNR, CDR2 FQNEAQ (reference sequence). This record belongs to a study of OX40 agonist ivuxolimab in advanced cancers. Study at large: Males comprised around four fifths of the group, whose mean age was roughly 64 years (range 23 to 79). Study-level findings and limits: On average, CD8+ T cells showed a greater number of expanded clones than CD4+. In the 0.1-3.0 mg/kg groups, partial responders showed among the lowest expansion.

Sequenced by immunoSEQ multiplex PCR; TCRdb stores in-frame clones only, minus some. The sample carries more than 25,000 clones, about 90% recorded once. The material was CD4+ or CD8+ T cells sorted from blood, obtained in a trial of the OX40 agonist ivuxolimab. The sequence came from an adult with an advanced solid tumor such as melanoma, head and neck, liver or kidney cancer. The chain links TRBV7-9 to TRBJ2-7; no firm D call. CDR3 sequence (DNA): TGTGCCAGCAGCTTAACTGCCCCCTACGAGCAGTACTTC. Residues: CASSLTAPYEQYF.